The 31 T cell receptor beta chains below all came from one sample that was sequenced in a study of healthy donors' naive CD4 and CD8 T cells. Starting from 450 to 550 ng of total RNA, TCR libraries were made with linear amplification. TCRdb called the reads again in MiXCR, with one record for every CDR3 protein. The table records 150,000 to 200,000 distinct CDR3 sequences, 65% to 75% of them present only once. Sequencing input: naive CD4+ and CD8+ T cells sorted from blood, pooled from several donors. The receptors originated from a pool of human donors in good health; the sample pools cells from several healthy donors.

The V gene is TRBV30, the J gene TRBJ1-1; D is unclear. The V and J ends lost 3 bases and 2 bases respectively, with 10 bases between them. The CDR3 has 13 residues. Germline loops: CDR1 GTSNPN, CDR2 SVGIG (reference sequence). CDR3 DNA sequence: TGTGCCTGGAGGTGGCACCTTAACACTGAAGCTTTCTTT. As protein: CAWRWHLNTEAFF.

The chain combines TRBV12-3 or TRBV12-4 with TRBJ1-2; D is perhaps TRBD1 (6 bases). This CDR3 comprises 14 residues. The V and J ends lost 3 bases and 0 bases respectively, with 8 bases between them. This chain's CDR3 is CASSFTGTNYGYTF. The CDR3 nucleotides are TGTGCCAGCAGTTTCACAGGGACTAACTATGGCTACACCTTC.

Only a few counts were recorded for this clonotype. V gene TRBV29-1 combines with J gene TRBJ2-7; D call uncertain. CDR1 is SQVTM, CDR2 ANQGSEA, per germline. The CDR3 is made up of 12 amino acids. Trimming left V 4 bases short and J 2 bases short, with 9 bases between. In DNA, the CDR3 is TGCAGCGTTGGAGCAAGTACCTACGAGCAGTACTTC. This sequence encodes CSVGASTYEQYF.

This clonotype has a handful of counts. This chain links TRBV19 with TRBJ2-5, with TRBD1 identical over 11 bases. Losses at the gene ends were 4 bases for V and 1 base for J; bases not matched to a gene: 2. This CDR3 has 15 residues. Germline-derived CDR1 and CDR2 are LNHDA and SQIVND (reference sequence). This chain's CDR3 is CASSTGTGGQETQYF. The CDR3 coding sequence is TGTGCCAGTAGTACCGGGACAGGGGGCCAAGAGACCCAGTACTTC.

This clonotype was observed a few times. The gene calls are TRBV6-5 and TRBJ1-5; TRBD1 matches 7 bases. Germline trimming cut 5 bases from V and 2 bases from J; bases unmatched to any gene: 9. The CDR3 contains 16 residues. The germline V gene has CDR1 MNHEY and CDR2 SVGAGI. The CDR3 spells CASSLRGQLGNQPQHF. The CDR3 nucleotides are TGTGCCAGCAGTCTGAGGGGACAGTTAGGCAATCAGCCCCAGCATTTT.

The chain joins TRBV6-2 or TRBV6-3 to TRBJ2-7; D perhaps matches TRBD2 (5 bases). The CDR3 runs 15 residues. Trimming removed 2 bases at V and 5 bases at J, with 16 bases between. CDR1 MNHEY and CDR2 SVGEGT come from the germline V gene. The CDR3 nucleotides read TGTGCCAGCAGTTACCGGGTGGGAGACTACGACGAGCAGTACTTC. Residues: CASSYRVGDYDEQYF.

The rearrangement uses TRBV6-5 and TRBJ2-7, with 13 bases fitting TRBD2. V was pared by 4 bases and J by 2 bases, with 2 bases of the junction left unmatched. Germline V gives CDR1 MNHEY, CDR2 SVGAGI. This CDR3 region has 15 residues. In nucleotides, the CDR3 is TGTGCCAGCAGTTGGACTAGCGGGGGCACCTACGAGCAGTACTTC. Its translation: CASSWTSGGTYEQYF.

The V gene is TRBV11-2, the J gene TRBJ1-1; D is uncertain. Per germline, CDR1 SGHAT and CDR2 FQNNGV. Deletions cut 5 bases from V and 3 bases from J, with 19 bases between. The CDR3 has 16 amino acids. The DNA for the CDR3 is TGTGCCAGCAGCCCGAGGCTGGGCTATCTATACACTGAAGCTTTCTTT. Encoded protein: CASSPRLGYLYTEAFF.

The sample holds one count of this clonotype. The V and J genes are TRBV30 and TRBJ2-3; 13 bases map to TRBD2. CDR1 is GTSNPN and CDR2 is SVGIG in the germline V gene (reference sequence). Trimming removed 2 bases from V and 2 bases from J; junction bases left unmatched: 7. The CDR3 is made up of 17 amino acids. CDR3 DNA sequence: TGTGCCTGGAGTCCTTGGACTAGCGGGGGTTACACAGATACGCAGTATTTT. This codes for CAWSPWTSGGYTDTQYF.

The rearrangement uses TRBV5-4 and TRBJ2-1; the match to TRBD1 covers 9 bases. The germline V gene has CDR1 SGHNT and CDR2 YYREEE (reference sequence). Trimming at V came to 0 bases and at J to 4 bases, leaving 5 bases not matched to a gene. This CDR3 is built from 16 residues. The chain's CDR3 is CASSLEGTGIYNEQFF. The CDR3 DNA follows: TGTGCCAGCAGCTTGGAAGGGACAGGGATTTACAATGAGCAGTTCTTC.

This sequence joins TRBV29-1 and TRBJ2-5; D is perhaps TRBD2 (5 bases). The V end lost 3 bases, the J end lost 4 bases, and 12 bases lay between the germline ends. Per germline, CDR1 SQVTM and CDR2 ANQGSEA. This CDR3 has 13 amino acids. The CDR3 loop is CSVDSKGGETQYF. For the CDR3, the DNA is TGCAGCGTTGATTCTAAAGGAGGAGAGACCCAGTACTTC.

The chain joins TRBV29-1 to TRBJ2-7; no reliable D call. V lost 6 bases, J lost 3 bases, and 9 bases lay in between. The CDR3 has 11 amino acids. CDR1 is SQVTM, CDR2 ANQGSEA, per germline. The CDR3 region has the DNA TGCAGCGTCCTTAGCAGCTACGAGCAGTACTTC. This translates into CSVLSSYEQYF.

The genes are TRBV7-2 and TRBJ2-1; 9 positions match TRBD2. The CDR3 consists of 15 residues. Germline V gene sequence: CDR1 SGHTA, CDR2 FQGNSA. Unmatched junction bases numbered 7, after V lost 2 bases and J lost 8 bases. CDR3 DNA: TGTGCCAGCAGCTTATTTCGCGGGAGGGACCATGAGCAGTTCTTC. Encoded protein: CASSLFRGRDHEQFF. Full variable domain (outside the CDR3, taken from reference TRBV7-2 and TRBJ2-1): GAGVSQSPSNKVTEKGKDVELRCDPISGHTALYWYRQSLGQGLEFLIYFQGNSAPDKSGLPSDRFSAERTGGSVSTLTIQRTQQEDSAVYLCASSLFRGRDHEQFFGPGTRLTVL.

This clonotype was detected once. V and J are TRBV29-1 and TRBJ1-1; D gene unclear. V was clipped by 7 bases and J by 4 bases, with 4 bases between them. This CDR3 is 9 amino acids long. The V gene's germline CDR1 is SQVTM and CDR2 ANQGSEA. The CDR3 DNA follows: TGCAGCGGGGGCACTGAAGCTTTCTTT. It is translated as CSGGTEAFF.

This clonotype was detected only once. The rearrangement uses TRBV2 and TRBJ2-1; TRBD1 aligns across 7 bases. Germline values: CDR1 SNHLY, CDR2 FYNNEI. The CDR3 has 15 residues. V gave up 5 bases and J gave up 3 bases; unmatched junction bases: 7. The CDR3 DNA is TGTGCCAGCAGTAATGGGGGACAGCGCTACAATGAGCAGTTCTTC. This sequence encodes CASSNGGQRYNEQFF.

The V and J genes are TRBV6-5 and TRBJ1-1; no definite D call. The CDR3 covers 14 residues. Germline CDR1 MNHEY, CDR2 SVGAGI. V was trimmed by 6 bases and J by 0 bases, leaving 11 bases between them. The CDR3 DNA reads TGTGCCAGCAGACCACGGAGCCTGAACACTGAAGCTTTCTTT. Encoded protein: CASRPRSLNTEAFF.

The chain employs TRBV6-5 and TRBJ2-5; 7 bases are a match to TRBD2. Germline assignment: CDR1 MNHEY and CDR2 SVGAGI. V lost 0 bases to trimming and J lost 2 bases; unmatched junction nucleotides: 6. The CDR3 length is 16 residues. The chain's CDR3 is CASSYSGGSYQETQYF. The CDR3 DNA reads as TGTGCCAGCAGTTACTCCGGCGGGAGCTATCAAGAGACCCAGTACTTC.

This clonotype showed up just a few times. The chain couples TRBV7-2 to TRBJ1-3; no clear D. The V end lost 2 bases, the J end lost 0 bases, and 5 bases lay between the germline ends. CDR3 length: 14 residues. The germline V gene encodes CDR1 SGHTA and CDR2 FQGNSA. CDR3 DNA: TGTGCCAGCAGCTTAATTAGCTCTGGAAACACCATATATTTT. It codes for CASSLISSGNTIYF.

The chain links TRBV20-1 to TRBJ1-3; D may be TRBD1 (6 bases). The CDR3 is 16 amino acids. V lost 3 bases and J lost 0, with 15 bases in between. CDR1 and CDR2 from the germline V gene are DFQATT and SNEGSKA (reference sequence). The CDR3 bases are TGCAGTGCTAGTGGATTGACAGGCCTCTCTGGAAACACCATATATTTT. This translates into CSASGLTGLSGNTIYF.

The chain carries TRBV27 and TRBJ2-2, with D perhaps TRBD1 (5 bases). Trimming shortened V by 5 bases and J by 2 bases, and 18 bases separated the two germline ends. This CDR3 has 17 amino acids. Germline CDR1 and CDR2: MNHEY and SMNVEV (reference sequence). In DNA form, the CDR3 reads TGTGCCAGCAGTACAATTGAGACAGAACTTAACACCGGGGAGCTGTTTTTT. Its translation is CASSTIETELNTGELFF.

This chain connects TRBV27 to TRBJ2-7, with D hard to call. The length of the CDR3 is 14 residues. From germline, CDR1 is MNHEY and CDR2 SMNVEV (reference sequence). V lost 6 bases, J lost 2 bases, and 14 bases lay in between. In nucleotides, the CDR3 is TGTGCCAGCAGACCCACTGGACGAGCCTACGAGCAGTACTTC. Residues: CASRPTGRAYEQYF.

The chain combines TRBV4-1 with TRBJ2-5; 7 nucleotides align to TRBD2. Trimming took 1 base from V and 2 from J; bases not matched to a gene: 4. Germline CDR1 MGHRA, CDR2 YSYEKL. The CDR3 has 15 amino acids. CDR3 protein: CASSQVGTMQETQYF. The CDR3 bases are TGCGCCAGCAGCCAAGTCGGGACTATGCAAGAGACCCAGTACTTC.

V gene TRBV10-3 combines with J gene TRBJ2-3; D remains unclear. Deletions cut 6 bases from V and 6 bases from J, with 16 bases between. Germline V gene sequence: CDR1 ENHRY, CDR2 SYGVKD. This CDR3 is built from 14 residues. The CDR3 sequence: CAISDTWKTDTQYF. In DNA, the CDR3 is TGTGCCATCAGCGACACCTGGAAGACCGATACGCAGTATTTT.

V is TRBV27 and J is TRBJ2-3; 9 bases align to TRBD1. This CDR3 is 16 amino acids long. Trimming at V came to 6 bases and at J to 0 bases, leaving 7 bases not matched to a gene. The V gene's germline CDR1 is MNHEY and CDR2 SMNVEV (reference sequence). The CDR3 bases are TGTGCCAGCAGACACACAGGGGGCTCTAGCACAGATACGCAGTATTTT. Its protein product is CASRHTGGSSTDTQYF.

A single count supports this clonotype. The chain joins TRBV19 to TRBJ1-5; D is perhaps TRBD1 (6 bases). The CDR3 extends over 14 amino acids. V lost 6 bases, J lost 3 bases, and 12 bases lay in between. The V gene's germline CDR1 is LNHDA and CDR2 SQIVND (reference sequence). The CDR3 loop reads CASSWGDNNQPQHF. The CDR3 nucleotides read TGTGCCAGTAGCTGGGGGGACAACAATCAGCCCCAGCATTTT.

This chain connects TRBV6-5 to TRBJ2-7; 8 positions agree with TRBD2. The V gene's germline CDR1 is MNHEY and CDR2 SVGAGI. CDR3 length: 16 amino acids. J was trimmed by 1 base and V by 3 bases; bases with no gene match: 8. The CDR3 here is CASSYSRLASSYEQYF. CDR3 coding DNA: TGTGCCAGCAGTTATTCGAGACTAGCGTCTTCCTACGAGCAGTACTTC.

The V call is TRBV29-1, the J call TRBJ2-1; D remains ambiguous. V was pared by 8 bases and J by 7 bases, with 15 bases between. Germline V gives CDR1 SQVTM, CDR2 ANQGSEA. The CDR3 has 12 amino acids. This chain's CDR3 is CSFLHRVNEQFF. CDR3 DNA: TGCAGCTTCTTGCATCGGGTAAATGAGCAGTTCTTC.

The gene calls are TRBV6-6 and TRBJ2-6; D not certain. Germline V lookup: CDR1 MNHNY, CDR2 SVGAGI (reference sequence). Trimming pared 7 bases from V and 5 bases from J, leaving 6 bases between. CDR3 size: 12 residues. Here the CDR3 reads CASNSWANVLTF. The CDR3 region has the DNA TGTGCCAGCAACTCCTGGGCCAACGTCCTGACTTTC.

The rearrangement joins TRBV29-1 to TRBJ2-7, with D uncertain. The CDR3 consists of 12 residues. Germline values: CDR1 SQVTM, CDR2 ANQGSEA. The V end was cut by 4 bases, the J end by 1 base, with 8 bases between. CDR3 residues: CSVVARSYEQYF. The CDR3 DNA sequence: TGCAGCGTTGTTGCTCGGTCCTACGAGCAGTACTTC.

This clonotype came up a few times. V gene TRBV6-6 combines with J gene TRBJ2-7; D is unresolved. Between the trimmed V and J ends, which lost 8 bases and 0 bases, there was a span of 11 bases. Germline V CDR1 and CDR2: MNHNY, SVGAGI (reference sequence). The CDR3 is made up of 13 amino acids. CDR3 DNA sequence: TGTGCCAGCTTCGATGCTATCTCCTACGAGCAGTACTTC. As protein: CASFDAISYEQYF.

V usage is TRBV6-5 and J usage is TRBJ1-3, with D tentatively TRBD1 (5 bases). CDR3 length equals 15 residues. V dropped 4 bases and J dropped 2 bases, with 12 bases sitting between them. Germline V gene data show CDR1 as MNHEY and CDR2 as SVGAGI. The CDR3 region is CASSSSSGAGNTIYF. The CDR3 DNA reads TGTGCCAGCAGTTCCTCATCGGGGGCTGGAAACACCATATATTTT.